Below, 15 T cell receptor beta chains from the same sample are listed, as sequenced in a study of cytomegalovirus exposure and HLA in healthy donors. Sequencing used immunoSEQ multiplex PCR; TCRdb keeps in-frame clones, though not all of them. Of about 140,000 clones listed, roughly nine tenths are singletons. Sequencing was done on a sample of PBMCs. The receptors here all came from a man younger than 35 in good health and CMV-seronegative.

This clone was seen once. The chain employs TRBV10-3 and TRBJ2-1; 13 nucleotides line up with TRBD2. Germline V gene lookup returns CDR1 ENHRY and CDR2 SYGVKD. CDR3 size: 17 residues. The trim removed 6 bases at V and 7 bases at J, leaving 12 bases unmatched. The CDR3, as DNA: TGTGCCATCAGAACTACCGGGACTAGCGGGAAAGGAAATGAGCAGTTCTTC. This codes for CAIRTTGTSGKGNEQFF.

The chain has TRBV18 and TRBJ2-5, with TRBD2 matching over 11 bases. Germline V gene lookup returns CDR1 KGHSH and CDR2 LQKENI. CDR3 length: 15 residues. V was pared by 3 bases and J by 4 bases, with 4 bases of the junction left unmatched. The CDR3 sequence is CASSPPGTSGETQYF. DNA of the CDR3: TGTGCCAGCTCACCCCCCGGGACTAGCGGAGAGACCCAGTACTTC.

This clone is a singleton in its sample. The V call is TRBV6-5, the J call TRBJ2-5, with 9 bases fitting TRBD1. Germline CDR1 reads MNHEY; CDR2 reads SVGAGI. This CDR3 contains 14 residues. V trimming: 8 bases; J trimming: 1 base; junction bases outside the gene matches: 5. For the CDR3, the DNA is TGTGCCAGCTCTTCGACAGGGGGCCAAGAGACCCAGTACTTC. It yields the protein CASSSTGGQETQYF.

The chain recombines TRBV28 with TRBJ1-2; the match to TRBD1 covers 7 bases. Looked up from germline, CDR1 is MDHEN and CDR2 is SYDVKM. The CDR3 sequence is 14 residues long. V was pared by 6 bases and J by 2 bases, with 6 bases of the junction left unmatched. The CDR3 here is CASSLPTGNYGYTF. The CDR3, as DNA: TGTGCCAGCAGCTTGCCGACAGGGAACTATGGCTACACCTTC.

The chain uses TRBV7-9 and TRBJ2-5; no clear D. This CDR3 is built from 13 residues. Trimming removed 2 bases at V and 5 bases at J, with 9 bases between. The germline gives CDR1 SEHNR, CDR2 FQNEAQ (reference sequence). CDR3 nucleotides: TGTGCCAGCAGCTTATTCTATTTGGAGACCCAGTACTTC. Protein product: CASSLFYLETQYF.

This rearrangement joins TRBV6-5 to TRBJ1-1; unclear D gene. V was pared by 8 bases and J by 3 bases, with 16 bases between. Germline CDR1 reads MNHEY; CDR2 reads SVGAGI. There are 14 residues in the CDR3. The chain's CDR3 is CASRRPGYDTEAFF. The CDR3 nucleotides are TGTGCCAGCCGTCGACCCGGGTATGACACTGAAGCTTTCTTT.

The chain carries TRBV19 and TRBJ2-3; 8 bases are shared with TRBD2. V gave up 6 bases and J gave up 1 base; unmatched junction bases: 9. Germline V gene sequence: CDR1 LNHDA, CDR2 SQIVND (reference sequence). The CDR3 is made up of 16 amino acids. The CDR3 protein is CASSPVLAARTDTQYF. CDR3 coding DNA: TGTGCCAGTAGCCCAGTACTAGCGGCCCGCACAGATACGCAGTATTTT.

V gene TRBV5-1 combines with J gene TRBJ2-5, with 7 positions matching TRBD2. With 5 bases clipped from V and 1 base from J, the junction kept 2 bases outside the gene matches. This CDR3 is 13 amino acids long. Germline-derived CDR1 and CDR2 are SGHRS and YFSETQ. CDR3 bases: TGCGCCAGCAGATTAGCGGGCCAAGAGACCCAGTACTTC. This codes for CASRLAGQETQYF.

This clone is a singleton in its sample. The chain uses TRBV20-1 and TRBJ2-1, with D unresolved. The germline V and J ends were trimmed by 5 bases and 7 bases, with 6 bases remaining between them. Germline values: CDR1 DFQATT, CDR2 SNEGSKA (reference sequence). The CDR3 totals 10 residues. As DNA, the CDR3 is TGCAGTGCTCGGTTAAATGAGCAGTTCTTC. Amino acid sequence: CSARLNEQFF.

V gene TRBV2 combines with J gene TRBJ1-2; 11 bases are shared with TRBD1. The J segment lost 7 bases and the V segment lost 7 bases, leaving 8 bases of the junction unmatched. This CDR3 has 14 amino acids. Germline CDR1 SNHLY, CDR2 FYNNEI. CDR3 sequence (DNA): TGTGCCAGCACCTGGACAGGGGGCGCGGGTGGCTACACCTTC. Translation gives CASTWTGGAGGYTF.

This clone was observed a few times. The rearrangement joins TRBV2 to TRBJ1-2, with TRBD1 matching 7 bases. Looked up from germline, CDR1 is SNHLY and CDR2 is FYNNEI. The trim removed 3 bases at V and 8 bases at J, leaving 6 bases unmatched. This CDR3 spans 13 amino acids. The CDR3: CASSETAGGGYTF. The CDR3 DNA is TGTGCCAGCAGTGAGACGGCAGGGGGAGGCTACACCTTC.

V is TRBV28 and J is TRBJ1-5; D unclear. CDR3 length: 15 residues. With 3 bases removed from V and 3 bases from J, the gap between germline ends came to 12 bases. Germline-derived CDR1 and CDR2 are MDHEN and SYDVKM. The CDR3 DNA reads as TGTGCCAGCAGTTTTTGGGGAGAGAACAATCAGCCCCAGCATTTT. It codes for CASSFWGENNQPQHF.

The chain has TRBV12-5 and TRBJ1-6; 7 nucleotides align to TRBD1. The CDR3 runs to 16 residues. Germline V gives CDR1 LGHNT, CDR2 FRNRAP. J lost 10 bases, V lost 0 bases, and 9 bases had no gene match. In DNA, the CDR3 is TGTGCTAGTGGTTTGGTAGACAGGGATTACGGATCACCCCTCCACTTT. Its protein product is CASGLVDRDYGSPLHF.

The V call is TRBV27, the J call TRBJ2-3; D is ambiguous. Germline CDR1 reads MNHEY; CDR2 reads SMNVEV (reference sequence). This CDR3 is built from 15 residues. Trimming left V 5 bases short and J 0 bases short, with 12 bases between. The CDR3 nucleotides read TGTGCCAGCAGTCCCTGGTTGACTAGCACAGATACGCAGTATTTT. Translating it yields CASSPWLTSTDTQYF.

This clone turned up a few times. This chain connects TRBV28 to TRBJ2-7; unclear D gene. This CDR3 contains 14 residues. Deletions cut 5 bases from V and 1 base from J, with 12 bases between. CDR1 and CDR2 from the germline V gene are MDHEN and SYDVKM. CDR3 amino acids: CASSDPPGSYEQYF. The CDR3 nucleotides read TGTGCCAGCAGTGACCCGCCCGGGTCCTACGAGCAGTACTTC.